The 2 T cell receptor beta chains given below trace back to one sample, sequenced in a study of shared clonotypes between healthy human individuals. Sequencing was performed with immunoSEQ multiplex PCR; in TCRdb, only in-frame clones are kept and a portion is missing. The sample records around 2.3 million clones, nearly 97% being singletons. The sequenced sample was naive CD4+ T cells sorted from blood. Indicated subset: CD45RA+ positively selected. These receptors all come from a man between 18 and 29 years old in good health.

The chain couples TRBV19 to TRBJ1-6, with D tentatively TRBD1 (5 bases). CDR3 length: 15 amino acids. Germline CDR1 LNHDA, CDR2 SQIVND (reference sequence). Trimming shortened V by 1 base and J by 8 bases, and 12 bases separated the two germline ends. The CDR3 sequence is CASSIGRANYSPLHF. CDR3 coding DNA: TGTGCCAGTAGTATAGGCAGGGCCAACTATTCACCCCTCCACTTT.

The chain links TRBV4-1 to TRBJ2-3; 11 nucleotides agree with TRBD2. With 4 bases clipped from V and 4 bases from J, the junction kept 1 base outside the gene matches. The CDR3 totals 14 residues. CDR1 is MGHRA, CDR2 YSYEKL, per germline. CDR3 sequence (DNA): TGCGCCAGCAGCCTAGCGGGAGGGCCAGATACGCAGTATTTT. It yields the protein CASSLAGGPDTQYF.